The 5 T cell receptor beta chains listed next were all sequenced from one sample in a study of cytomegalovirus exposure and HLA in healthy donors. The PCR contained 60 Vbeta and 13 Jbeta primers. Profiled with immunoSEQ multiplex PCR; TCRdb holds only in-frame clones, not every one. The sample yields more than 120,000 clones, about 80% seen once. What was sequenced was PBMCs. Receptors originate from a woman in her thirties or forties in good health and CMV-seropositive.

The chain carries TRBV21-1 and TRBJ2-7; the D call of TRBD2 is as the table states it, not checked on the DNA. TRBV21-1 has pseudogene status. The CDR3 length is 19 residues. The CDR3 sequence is CASSKALGREGPFSYEQYF. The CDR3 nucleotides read TGTGCCAGCAGCAAAGCGTTAGGGCGGGAGGGCCCATTCTCCTACGAGCAGTACTTC.

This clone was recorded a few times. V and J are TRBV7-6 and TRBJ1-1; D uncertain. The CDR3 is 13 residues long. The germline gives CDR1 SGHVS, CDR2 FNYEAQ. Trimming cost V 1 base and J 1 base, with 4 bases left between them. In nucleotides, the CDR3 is TGTGCCAGCAGCTTAGATCAGAACACTGAAGCTTTCTTT. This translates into CASSLDQNTEAFF.

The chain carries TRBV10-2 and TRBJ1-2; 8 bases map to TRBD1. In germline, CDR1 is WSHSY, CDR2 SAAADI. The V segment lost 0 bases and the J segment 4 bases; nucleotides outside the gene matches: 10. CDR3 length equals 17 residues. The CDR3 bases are TGCGCCAGCAGTGAGTCCTCCGTCCGGGACAGGTTCTATGGCTACACCTTC. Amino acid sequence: CASSESSVRDRFYGYTF.

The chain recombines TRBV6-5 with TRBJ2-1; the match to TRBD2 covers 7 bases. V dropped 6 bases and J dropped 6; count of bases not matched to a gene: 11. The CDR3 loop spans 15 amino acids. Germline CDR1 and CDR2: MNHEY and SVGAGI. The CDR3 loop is CASRRGSPPFNEQFF. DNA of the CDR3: TGTGCCAGCAGACGCGGGAGTCCCCCCTTCAATGAGCAGTTCTTC.

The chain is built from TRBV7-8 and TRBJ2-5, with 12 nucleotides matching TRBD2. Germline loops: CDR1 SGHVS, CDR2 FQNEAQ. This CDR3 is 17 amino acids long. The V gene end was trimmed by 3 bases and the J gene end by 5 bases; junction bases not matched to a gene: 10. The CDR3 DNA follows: TGTGCCAGCAGCTTTTTGACTAGCGGGAGTCTATTTGAGACCCAGTACTTC. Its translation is CASSFLTSGSLFETQYF.